One and the same sample provided the 5 T cell receptor beta chains below, sequenced in a study of blood T cell repertoires in COVID-19. Profiled with immunoSEQ multiplex PCR; TCRdb holds only in-frame clones, not every one. Of some 42,000 clones in the sample, more than 80% were seen once. Sequencing input: peripheral blood. Receptors were obtained from a man aged 25-45 years with active or convalescent COVID-19.

The chain links TRBV7-6 to TRBJ2-2; 8 nucleotides match TRBD2. The CDR3 totals 15 residues. CDR1 and CDR2 (germline): SGHVS, FNYEAQ. V shed 5 bases and J 1 base; nucleotides not matched to a gene: 3. The CDR3 is CASSQGLENTGELFF. The CDR3 DNA follows: TGTGCCAGCAGCCAGGGACTAGAGAACACCGGGGAGCTGTTTTTT.

The chain has TRBV9 and TRBJ2-1; 10 nucleotides line up with TRBD1. CDR1 is SGDLS, CDR2 YYNGEE, per germline. V dropped 4 bases and J dropped 8; count of bases not matched to a gene: 9. The CDR3 extends over 15 amino acids. Here the CDR3 DNA reads TGTGCCAGCAGCTTAAGACAGGGGACAGGGGATGAGCAGTTCTTC. Translation: CASSLRQGTGDEQFF.

This rearrangement joins TRBV12-5 to TRBJ2-1, with 13 bases identical to TRBD2. Germline V gene sequence: CDR1 LGHNT, CDR2 FRNRAP. This CDR3 has 17 residues. Germline trimming cut 5 bases from V and 2 bases from J; bases unmatched to any gene: 6. In DNA, the CDR3 is TGTGCTAGTGGTCAGACGGGACTAGCGGGAACCTACAATGAGCAGTTCTTC. It specifies CASGQTGLAGTYNEQFF.

V usage is TRBV6-6 and J usage is TRBJ2-1, with unresolved D. The V and J ends lost 8 bases and 6 bases respectively, with 23 bases between them. CDR1 is MNHNY and CDR2 is SVGAGI in the germline V gene (reference sequence). The CDR3 has 16 amino acids. Here the CDR3 reads CASSIPPELYGNEQFF. The CDR3 DNA reads as TGTGCCAGCTCAATTCCCCCGGAGTTGTATGGCAATGAGCAGTTCTTC.

V and J are TRBV11-2 and TRBJ2-6; tentatively, D is TRBD2 (5 bases). Trimming removed 5 bases at V and 0 bases at J, with 11 bases between. The CDR3 totals 16 residues. Germline CDR1 and CDR2: SGHAT and FQNNGV. For the CDR3, the DNA is TGTGCCAGCAGCGAAACCGGGAACTCTGGGGCCAACGTCCTGACTTTC. Protein product: CASSETGNSGANVLTF.